This TCR beta chain was observed in a study of CD8 T cells in Susac syndrome. V was trimmed by 4 bases and J by 2 bases, leaving 12 bases between them. Germline V gene data show CDR1 as SGHRS and CDR2 as YFSETQ. The CDR3 is made up of 15 amino acids. Random-hexamer reverse transcription was applied to 0.5 to 1 ug RNA. TCRdb reprocessed the immunoSEQ multiplex PCR reads via MiXCR and lists one record per CDR3 protein. This table has around 300,000 distinct CDR3 sequences, roughly nine tenths appearing once. This receptor was taken from a human donor with multiple sclerosis. The chain links TRBV5-1 to TRBJ2-2; D might be TRBD2 (5 bases). The sample consisted of CD4+ T cells from PBMCs. The CDR3 spells CASSPRELNTGELFF. CDR3 sequence (DNA): TGCGCCAGCAGCCCACGGGAACTAAACACCGGGGAGCTGTTTTTT.